This T cell receptor beta chain was profiled in a study of T cells in localized non-small cell lung cancer. V lost 4 bases, J lost 4 bases, and 9 bases stayed unmatched. Germline loops: CDR1 SGHRS, CDR2 YFSETQ. This CDR3 has 16 residues. Sequencing was performed with immunoSEQ multiplex PCR; in TCRdb, only in-frame clones are kept and a portion is missing. The sample carries 70,000 to 95,000 clones, around 90% recorded once. Study outcomes and limitations: Uninvolved adjacent lung showed peak T cell clonality, exceeding tumor. Of the top 100 tumor clones, median around 60 were in adjacent lung, approximately 30 among its top 100. The tumor had only one region sequenced, so heterogeneity remains possible. Elevated circulating T cell density in blood was associated with longer overall survival.

On this clone itself: Its cognate antigen is unknown.

The sequence was obtained from a woman aged 40-69 years with stage II squamous cell lung carcinoma. V and J are TRBV5-1 and TRBJ2-7, with TRBD2 matching over 12 bases. Material: PBMCs, obtained before any cancer treatment. The CDR3 DNA reads as TGCGCCAGCAGCCCCCGATCGACTAGCGGGAGTTACGAGCAGTACTTC. Translated, it gives CASSPRSTSGSYEQYF.